This T cell receptor beta chain came from a study of T cells after yellow fever vaccination. Study-wide background: Libraries from low-cell-number fractions were prepared with the SMART-Seq v4 Ultra Low Input RNA kit. General observations from the study: Boosting was followed by the reappearance of most primary-vaccination clones (about 97% CD4, about 89% CD8). On re-exposure, the response was weaker but peaked faster, at day 5 versus 15.

TCRdb reanalysed the 5' RACE reads using MiXCR and keeps one entry per CDR3 protein. The profile covers hundreds of thousands of distinct CDR3 sequences, with roughly an eighth appearing a single time and 2.5% to 3.5% taken by the ten largest. Per germline, CDR1 LGHNA and CDR2 YNFKEQ. CDR3 length: 17 amino acids. V shed 4 bases and J shed 6 bases, with 22 bases lying between them. The table lists this clonotype with many counts. Its antigen is as yet unknown. The sequence derives from a man aged 18-30 years who received the YFV17D yellow fever vaccine. The sequenced sample was CD4+ T cells sorted from PBMCs, obtained 15 days after the yellow fever booster vaccination. The rearrangement joins TRBV4-2 to TRBJ2-1; either TRBD1 or TRBD2 may fit D (6 bases each). CDR3 loop: CASSRRSRGEGSNEQFF. The CDR3 nucleotides read TGTGCCAGCAGCCGTAGGAGTAGGGGGGAAGGTAGCAATGAGCAGTTCTTC.